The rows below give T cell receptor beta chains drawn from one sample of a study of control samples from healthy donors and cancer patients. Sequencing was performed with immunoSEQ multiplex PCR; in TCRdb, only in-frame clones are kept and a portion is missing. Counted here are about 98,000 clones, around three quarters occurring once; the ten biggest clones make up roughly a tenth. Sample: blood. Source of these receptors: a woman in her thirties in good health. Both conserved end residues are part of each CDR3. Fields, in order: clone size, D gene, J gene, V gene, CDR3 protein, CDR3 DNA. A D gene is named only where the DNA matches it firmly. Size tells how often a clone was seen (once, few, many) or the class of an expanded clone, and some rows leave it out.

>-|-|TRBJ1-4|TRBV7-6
CASSLVGATNEKLFF
TGTGCCAGCAGCTTAGTGGGGGCCACTAATGAAAAACTGTTTTTT
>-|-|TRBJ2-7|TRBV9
CASSAQGYEQYF
TGTGCCAGCAGCGCCCAAGGATACGAGCAGTACTTC
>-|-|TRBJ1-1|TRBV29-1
CSGTGHLGTEAFF
TGCAGCGGAACAGGACATTTGGGCACTGAAGCTTTCTTT
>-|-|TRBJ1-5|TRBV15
CATSSRIGPDQPQHF
TGTGCCACCAGTAGTAGGATAGGGCCCGATCAGCCCCAGCATTTT
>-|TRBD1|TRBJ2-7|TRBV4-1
CASSQPGGMDSYEQYF
TGCGCCAGCAGCCAACCAGGGGGCATGGACTCCTACGAGCAGTACTTC
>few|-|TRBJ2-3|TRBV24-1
CATSESRGFSTDTQYF
TGTGCCACCAGTGAAAGTCGAGGTTTTAGCACAGATACGCAGTATTTT
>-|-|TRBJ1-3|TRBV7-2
CASSLEGRPADTIYF
TGTGCCAGCAGCTTAGAGGGTAGGCCCGCGGACACCATATATTTT
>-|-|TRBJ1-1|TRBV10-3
CAIKSGGRVGTEAFF
TGTGCCATCAAGAGCGGGGGCAGGGTTGGGACTGAAGCTTTCTTT
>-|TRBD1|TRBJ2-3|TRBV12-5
CASGSGQGVDTQYF
TGTGCTAGTGGTTCGGGACAGGGGGTAGATACGCAGTATTTT
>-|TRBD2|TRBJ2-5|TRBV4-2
CASSQGLAGPQETQYF
TGTGCCAGCAGCCAGGGACTAGCGGGACCCCAAGAGACCCAGTACTTC
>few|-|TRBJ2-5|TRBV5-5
CASSTRRLVGQLETQYF
TGTGCCAGCAGCACTAGGCGGCTAGTTGGGCAACTGGAGACCCAGTACTTC
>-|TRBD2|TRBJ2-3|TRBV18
CASSPPSLAGGAQYF
TGTGCCAGCTCACCACCGAGTCTAGCGGGGGGAGCGCAGTATTTT
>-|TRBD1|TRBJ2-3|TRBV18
CASSPYTTGQSTDTQYF
TGTGCCAGCTCACCATATACCACGGGACAGAGCACAGATACGCAGTATTTT
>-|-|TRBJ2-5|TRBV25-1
CASSDGGTQYF
TGTGCCAGCAGTGACGGGGGGACCCAGTACTTC
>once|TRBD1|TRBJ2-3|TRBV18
CASSLDRSGTQYF
TGTGCCAGCTCCTTGGACAGGTCAGGTACGCAGTATTTT
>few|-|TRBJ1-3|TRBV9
CASSPASGNTIYF
TGTGCCAGCAGCCCGGCTTCTGGAAACACCATATATTTT
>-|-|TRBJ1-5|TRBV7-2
CASSLRVGGQPQHF
TGTGCCAGCAGCTTACGGGTAGGGGGTCAGCCCCAGCATTTT
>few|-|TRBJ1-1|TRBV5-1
CASSPWGRTEAFF
TGCGCCAGCAGCCCCTGGGGTAGGACTGAAGCTTTCTTT
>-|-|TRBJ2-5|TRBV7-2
CASSLAEGFSETQYF
TGTGCCAGCAGCTTAGCGGAGGGATTCAGCGAGACCCAGTACTTC
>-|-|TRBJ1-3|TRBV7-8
CASSLVWGHSGNTIYF
TGTGCCAGCAGCTTAGTATGGGGGCACTCTGGAAACACCATATATTTT
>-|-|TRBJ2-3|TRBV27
CASSSTSTDTQYF
TGTGCCAGCAGTTCAACTAGCACAGATACGCAGTATTTT
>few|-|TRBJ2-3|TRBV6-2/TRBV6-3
CASSYPPPGTYTQYF
TGTGCCAGCAGTTATCCTCCCCCAGGGACATATACGCAGTATTTT
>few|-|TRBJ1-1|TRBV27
CAITYFENTEAFF
TGTGCCATCACCTACTTCGAGAACACTGAAGCTTTCTTT
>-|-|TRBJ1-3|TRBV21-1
CASSFRTGNTIYF
TGTGCCAGCAGCTTCCGGACAGGGAATACCATATATTTT
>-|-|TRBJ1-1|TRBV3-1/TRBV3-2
CASSPAGSHTEAFF
TGTGCCAGCAGCCCGGCAGGGTCCCACACTGAAGCTTTCTTT
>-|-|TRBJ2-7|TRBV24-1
CATSDTQGGEQYF
TGTGCCACCAGTGATACCCAGGGTGGCGAGCAGTACTTC
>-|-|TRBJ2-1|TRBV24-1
CATSDLGEQFF
TGTGCCACCAGTGATTTGGGTGAGCAGTTCTTC
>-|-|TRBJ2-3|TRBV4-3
CASSQEVDTQYF
TGCGCCAGCAGCCAAGAAGTGGATACGCAGTATTTT
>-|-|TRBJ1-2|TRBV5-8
CASSLGQNPNYGYTF
TGTGCCAGCAGCTTAGGTCAGAACCCTAACTATGGCTACACCTTC
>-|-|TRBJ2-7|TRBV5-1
CASSSGAPDGYEQYF
TGCGCCAGCAGCTCCGGGGCGCCGGACGGCTACGAGCAGTACTTC
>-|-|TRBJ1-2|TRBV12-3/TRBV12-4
CASSLVPGLGHTF
TGTGCCAGCAGTTTAGTGCCCGGGCTTGGCCACACCTTC
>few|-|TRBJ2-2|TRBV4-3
CASSQDRGARGELFF
TGCGCCAGCAGCCAAGATCGGGGGGCGCGCGGGGAGCTGTTTTTT
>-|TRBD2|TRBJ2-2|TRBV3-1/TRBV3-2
CASSRLLSGGATGELFF
TGTGCCAGCAGCCGATTGCTTAGCGGGGGGGCCACCGGGGAGCTGTTTTTT
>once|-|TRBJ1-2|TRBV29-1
CSVPDSPYGYTF
TGCAGCGTACCGGACAGCCCGTATGGCTACACCTTC
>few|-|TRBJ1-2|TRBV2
CASQGGYGYTF
TGTGCCAGCCAGGGAGGGTATGGCTACACCTTC
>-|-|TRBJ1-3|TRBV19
CASGAGNTIYF
TGTGCCAGTGGTGCGGGAAACACCATATATTTT
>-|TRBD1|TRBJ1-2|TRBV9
CASSVAGQGATYGYTF
TGTGCCAGCAGCGTAGCTGGGCAGGGGGCGACCTATGGCTACACCTTC
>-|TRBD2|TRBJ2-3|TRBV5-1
CASSLEAGRNTDTQYF
TGCGCCAGCAGCTTGGAAGCGGGACGGAACACAGATACGCAGTATTTT
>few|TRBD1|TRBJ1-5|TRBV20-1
CSASQGVNQPQHF
TGCAGTGCTAGTCAGGGGGTCAATCAGCCCCAGCATTTT
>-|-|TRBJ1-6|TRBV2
CASRGSSSYNSPLHF
TGTGCCAGCAGGGGGTCCAGCTCCTATAATTCACCCCTCCACTTT
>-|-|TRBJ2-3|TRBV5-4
CASSRGSDTQYF
TGTGCCAGCAGCCGGGGGTCAGATACGCAGTATTTT